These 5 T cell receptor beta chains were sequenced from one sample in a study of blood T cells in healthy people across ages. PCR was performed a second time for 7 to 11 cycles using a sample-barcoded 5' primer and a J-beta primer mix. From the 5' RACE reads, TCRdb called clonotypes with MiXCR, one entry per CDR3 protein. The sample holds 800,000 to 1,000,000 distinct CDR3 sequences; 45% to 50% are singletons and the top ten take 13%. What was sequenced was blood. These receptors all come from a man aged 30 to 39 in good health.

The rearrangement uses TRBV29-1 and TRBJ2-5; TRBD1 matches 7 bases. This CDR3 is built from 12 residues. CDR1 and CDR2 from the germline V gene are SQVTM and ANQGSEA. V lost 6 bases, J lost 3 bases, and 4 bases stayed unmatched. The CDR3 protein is CSVPDRKETQYF. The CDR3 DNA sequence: TGCAGCGTACCGGACAGGAAAGAGACCCAGTACTTC.

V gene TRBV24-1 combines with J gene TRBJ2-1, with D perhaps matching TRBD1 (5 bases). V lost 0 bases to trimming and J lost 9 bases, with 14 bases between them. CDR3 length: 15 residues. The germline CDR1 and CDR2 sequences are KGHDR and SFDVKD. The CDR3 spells CATSDLRPPQGEQFF. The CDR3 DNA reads TGTGCCACCAGTGATTTGCGCCCCCCTCAGGGTGAGCAGTTCTTC.

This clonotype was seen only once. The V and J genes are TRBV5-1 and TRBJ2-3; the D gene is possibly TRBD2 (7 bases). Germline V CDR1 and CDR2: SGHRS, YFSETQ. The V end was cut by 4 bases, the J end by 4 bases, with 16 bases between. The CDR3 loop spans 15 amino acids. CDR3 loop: CASSGRGGSADTQYF. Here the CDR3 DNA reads TGCGCCAGCAGCGGAAGGGGGGGAAGCGCAGATACGCAGTATTTT.

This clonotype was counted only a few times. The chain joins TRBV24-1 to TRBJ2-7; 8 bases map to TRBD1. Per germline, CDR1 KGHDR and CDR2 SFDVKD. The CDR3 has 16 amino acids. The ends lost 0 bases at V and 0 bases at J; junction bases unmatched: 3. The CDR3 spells CATSDLDRGHSYEQYF. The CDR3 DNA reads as TGTGCCACCAGTGATTTGGACAGGGGTCACTCCTACGAGCAGTACTTC.

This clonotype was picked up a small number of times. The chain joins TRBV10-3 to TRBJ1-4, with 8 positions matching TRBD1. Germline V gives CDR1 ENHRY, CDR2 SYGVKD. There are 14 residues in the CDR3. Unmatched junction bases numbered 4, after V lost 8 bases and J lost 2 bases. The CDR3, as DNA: TGTGCCATCGGGAGGACAGGGACTAATGAAAAACTGTTTTTT. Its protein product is CAIGRTGTNEKLFF.